This passage covers 7 T cell receptor beta chains from one sample sequenced in a study of blood T cell repertoires in COVID-19. Assay: immunoSEQ multiplex PCR; the TCRdb copy retains only in-frame clones and omits some. This table holds some 150,000 clones, roughly nine tenths found once. Specimen: peripheral blood. These receptors all stem from a woman aged 65 to 85 with acute or convalescent COVID-19.

The chain combines TRBV27 with TRBJ2-1, with TRBD1 matching 8 bases. The CDR3 runs to 14 residues. Germline V gene lookup returns CDR1 MNHEY and CDR2 SMNVEV (reference sequence). Losses at the gene ends were 6 bases for V and 4 bases for J; bases not matched to a gene: 5. The CDR3 protein is CASRGQGIYNEQFF. CDR3 DNA: TGTGCCAGCAGAGGACAGGGTATATACAATGAGCAGTTCTTC.

This clone has a handful of counts. The genes are TRBV6-5 and TRBJ2-3; D may be TRBD1 (5 bases). CDR3 length: 16 residues. The V end lost 0 bases, the J end lost 1 base, and 11 bases lay between the germline ends. CDR1 MNHEY and CDR2 SVGAGI come from the germline V gene. CDR3 loop: CASSYSAGPGTDTQYF. The DNA of the CDR3 is TGTGCCAGCAGTTACTCTGCAGGGCCTGGCACAGATACGCAGTATTTT.

V gene TRBV10-1 combines with J gene TRBJ2-4; the D gene is possibly TRBD1 (5 bases). This CDR3 comprises 15 residues. V was trimmed by 3 bases and J by 1 base, leaving 10 bases between them. The V gene's germline CDR1 is WNHNN and CDR2 SYGVQD (reference sequence). CDR3 sequence reads: CASSDGALAKNIQYF. As DNA, the CDR3 is TGCGCCAGCAGTGATGGGGCTTTGGCCAAAAACATTCAGTACTTC.

The V gene is TRBV7-9, the J gene TRBJ1-1; D might be TRBD1 (6 bases). V was cut by 4 bases and J by 4 bases, with 22 bases left in between. Germline-derived CDR1 and CDR2 are SEHNR and FQNEAQ (reference sequence). This CDR3 spans 17 amino acids. CDR3 amino acids: CASSYTLTQGFGTEAFF. The CDR3 coding sequence is TGTGCCAGCAGCTACACTCTTACACAGGGTTTCGGCACTGAAGCTTTCTTT.

This chain links TRBV2 with TRBJ2-1; 14 positions match TRBD2. The CDR3 sequence is 17 residues long. Germline assignment: CDR1 SNHLY and CDR2 FYNNEI. Trimming removed 4 bases from V and 6 bases from J; junction bases left unmatched: 8. DNA for the CDR3: TGTGCCAGCAGTGCCCGGACTAGCGGGGGGCTCCCCAATGAGCAGTTCTTC. This translates into CASSARTSGGLPNEQFF. Together with reference TRBV2 and TRBJ2-1, the CDR3 gives the full variable domain: EPEVTQTPSHQVTQMGQEVILRCVPISNHLYFYWYRQILGQKVEFLVSFYNNEISEKSEIFDDQFSVERPDGSNFTLKIRSTKLEDSAMYFCASSARTSGGLPNEQFFGPGTRLTVL.

The rearrangement links TRBV4-1 to TRBJ1-2, with a tentative D call TRBD1 (6 bases). Germline V CDR1 and CDR2: MGHRA, YSYEKL. This CDR3 contains 14 residues. V lost 6 bases and J 3 bases, leaving 14 bases between the germline ends. Here the CDR3 DNA reads TGCGCCAGCAGTGACGAGGGGGGGTACTATGGCTACACCTTC. This gives the protein CASSDEGGYYGYTF.

The CDR3 DNA follows: TGTGCCAGCAGCCCCGACAGGGAACAAGAGACCCAGTACTTC. Its translation: CASSPDREQETQYF. This chain connects TRBV7-9 to TRBJ2-5, with 7 positions matching TRBD1. Germline loops: CDR1 SEHNR, CDR2 FQNEAQ (reference sequence). The V segment lost 5 bases and the J segment 2 bases; nucleotides outside the gene matches: 5. This CDR3 comprises 14 residues.